Each of the 5 T cell receptor beta chains below was sequenced from the same sample in a study of blood T cell repertoires in COVID-19. Only in-frame clones appear in the TCRdb table, and some are missing; sequencing was by immunoSEQ multiplex PCR. The sample holds a few hundred thousand clones, 86% seen once. Sequencing input: peripheral blood. The receptors come from a woman in her forties or fifties with acute or convalescent COVID-19.

The rearrangement links TRBV9 to TRBJ2-2; 9 nucleotides match TRBD1. CDR1 is SGDLS, CDR2 YYNGEE, per germline. This CDR3 has 21 residues. Trimming cost V 2 bases and J 5 bases; bases outside gene matches: 22. CDR3 DNA: TGTGCCAGCAGCGTGTCGAACCGGGACAGGGCATGGGGCTCGGGAACCGGGGAGCTGTTTTTT. Translation: CASSVSNRDRAWGSGTGELFF.

This chain uses TRBV5-1 with TRBJ2-7; D is perhaps TRBD2 (5 bases). This CDR3 spans 11 amino acids. Trimming left V 3 bases short and J 6 bases short, with 7 bases between. Germline V lookup: CDR1 SGHRS, CDR2 YFSETQ. Written as DNA, the CDR3 is TGCGCCAGCAGCTGGGAGCTCGAGCAGTACTTC. Its translation is CASSWELEQYF.

The chain employs TRBV27 and TRBJ2-3; tentatively, D is TRBD2 (6 bases). The CDR3 covers 15 residues. Germline V lookup: CDR1 MNHEY, CDR2 SMNVEV (reference sequence). With 6 bases removed from V and 1 base from J, the gap between germline ends came to 14 bases. CDR3 sequence reads: CASRPLGEGTDTQYF. Here the CDR3 DNA reads TGTGCCAGCAGACCCTTGGGGGAGGGCACAGATACGCAGTATTTT.

V gene TRBV27 combines with J gene TRBJ1-5; D might be TRBD1 (5 bases). V lost 3 bases, J lost 2 bases, and 14 bases lay in between. The CDR3 is made up of 16 amino acids. CDR1 and CDR2 from the germline V gene are MNHEY and SMNVEV (reference sequence). The CDR3 here is CASSFRGREGNQPQHF. CDR3 bases: TGTGCCAGCAGTTTTCGCGGCAGGGAGGGCAATCAGCCCCAGCATTTT.

V gene TRBV5-1 combines with J gene TRBJ2-2, with D possibly being TRBD2 (7 bases). Per germline, CDR1 SGHRS and CDR2 YFSETQ. The CDR3 is made up of 16 amino acids. V dropped 0 bases and J dropped 4 bases, with 13 bases sitting between them. The CDR3 DNA reads as TGCGCCAGCAGCTTGGCCGGGGGGCCGGGCACCGGGGAGCTGTTTTTT. This gives the protein CASSLAGGPGTGELFF.